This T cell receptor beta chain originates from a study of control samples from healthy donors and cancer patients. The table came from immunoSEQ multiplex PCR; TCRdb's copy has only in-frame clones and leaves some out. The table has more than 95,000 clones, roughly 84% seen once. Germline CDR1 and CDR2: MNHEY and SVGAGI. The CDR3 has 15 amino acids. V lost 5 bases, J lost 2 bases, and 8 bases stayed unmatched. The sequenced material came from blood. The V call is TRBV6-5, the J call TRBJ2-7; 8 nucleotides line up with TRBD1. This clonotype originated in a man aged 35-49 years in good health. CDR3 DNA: TGTGCCAGCAGTCCCGGACAGGGTATGGCCTACGAGCAGTACTTC. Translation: CASSPGQGMAYEQYF.